Given below is one T cell receptor beta chain in context. Its antigen remains unidentified. The CDR3 loop spans 15 amino acids. Germline V lookup: CDR1 SGHTA, CDR2 FQGNSA. V was clipped by 0 bases and J by 5 bases, with 13 bases between them. These data are taken from a study of shared clonotypes between healthy human individuals. Study-level points and caveats: In general, naive subsets displayed greater estimated richness than memory subsets did. The researchers took only blood, and tissue repertoires probably look different.

Genomic DNA (from each subset) was split evenly across several immunoSEQ plates. Profiling relied on immunoSEQ multiplex PCR, and the TCRdb table lists in-frame clones only, not all of them. The data show 2 million to 3 million clones, with over 85% seen just once and about 0.38% held by the top ten. V gene TRBV7-2 combines with J gene TRBJ1-2; no reliable D call. The receptor was isolated from a man aged 18 to 29 in good health. Some clones in this sample may be carry-over from other donors' samples. The sample consisted of naive CD4+ T cells from PBMCs. Described subset: CD45RA+ positively selected. The CDR3: CASSLASGTQYGYTF. DNA of the CDR3: TGTGCCAGCAGCTTAGCGTCGGGAACTCAATATGGCTACACCTTC.